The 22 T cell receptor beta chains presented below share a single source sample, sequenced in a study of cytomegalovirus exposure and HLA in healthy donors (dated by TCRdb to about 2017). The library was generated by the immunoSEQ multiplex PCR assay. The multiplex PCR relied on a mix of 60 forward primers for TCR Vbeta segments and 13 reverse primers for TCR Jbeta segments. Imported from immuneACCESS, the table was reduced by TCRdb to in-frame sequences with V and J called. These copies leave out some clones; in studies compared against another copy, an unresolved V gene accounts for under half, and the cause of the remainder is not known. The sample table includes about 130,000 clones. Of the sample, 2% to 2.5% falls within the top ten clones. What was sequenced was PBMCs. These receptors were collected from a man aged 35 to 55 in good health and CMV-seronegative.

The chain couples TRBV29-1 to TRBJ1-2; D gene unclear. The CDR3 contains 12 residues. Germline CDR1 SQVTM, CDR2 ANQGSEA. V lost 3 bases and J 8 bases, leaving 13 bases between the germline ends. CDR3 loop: CSVDKRELGYTF. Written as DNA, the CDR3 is TGCAGCGTTGATAAAAGGGAGCTAGGCTACACCTTC.

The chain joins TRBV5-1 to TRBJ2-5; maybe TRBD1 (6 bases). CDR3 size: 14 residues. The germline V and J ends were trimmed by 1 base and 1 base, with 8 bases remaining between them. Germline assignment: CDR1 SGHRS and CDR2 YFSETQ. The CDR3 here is CASSLTGSQETQYF. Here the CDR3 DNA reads TGCGCCAGCAGCTTGACAGGGAGCCAAGAGACCCAGTACTTC. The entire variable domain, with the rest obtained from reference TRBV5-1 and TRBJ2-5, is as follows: KAGVTQTPRYLIKTRGQQVTLSCSPISGHRSVSWYQQTPGQGLQFLFEYFSETQRNKGNFPGRFSGRQFSNSRSEMNVSTLELGDSALYLCASSLTGSQETQYFGPGTRLLVL.

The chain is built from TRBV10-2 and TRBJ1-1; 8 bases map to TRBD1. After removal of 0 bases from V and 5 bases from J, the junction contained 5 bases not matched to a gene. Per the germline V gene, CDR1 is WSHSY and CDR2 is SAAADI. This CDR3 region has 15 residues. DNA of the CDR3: TGCGCCAGCAGTGAGTCTTGGACAGGGAGGACTGAAGCTTTCTTT. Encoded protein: CASSESWTGRTEAFF.

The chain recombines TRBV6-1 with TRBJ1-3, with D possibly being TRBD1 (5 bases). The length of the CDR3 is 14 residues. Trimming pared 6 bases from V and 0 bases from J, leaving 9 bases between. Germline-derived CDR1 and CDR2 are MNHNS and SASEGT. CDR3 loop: CASRADSSGNTIYF. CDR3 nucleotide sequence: TGTGCCAGCAGAGCCGACAGCTCTGGAAACACCATATATTTT.

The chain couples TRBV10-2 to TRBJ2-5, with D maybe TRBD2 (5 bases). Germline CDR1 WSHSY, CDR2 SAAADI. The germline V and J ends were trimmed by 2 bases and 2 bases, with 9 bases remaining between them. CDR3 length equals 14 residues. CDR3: CASSEIGGQETQYF. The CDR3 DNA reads TGCGCCAGCAGTGAGATCGGCGGGCAAGAGACCCAGTACTTC.

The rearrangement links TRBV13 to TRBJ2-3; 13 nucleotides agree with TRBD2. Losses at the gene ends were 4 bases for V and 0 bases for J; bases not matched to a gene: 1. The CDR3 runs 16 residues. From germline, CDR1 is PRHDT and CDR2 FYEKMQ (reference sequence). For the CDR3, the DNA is TGTGCCAGCAGCTCGGGACTAGCGGGGAGCACAGATACGCAGTATTTT. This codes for CASSSGLAGSTDTQYF.

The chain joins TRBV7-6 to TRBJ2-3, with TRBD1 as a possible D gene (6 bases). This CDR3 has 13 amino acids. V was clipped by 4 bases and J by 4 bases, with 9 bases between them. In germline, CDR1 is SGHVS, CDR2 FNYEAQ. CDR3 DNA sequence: TGTGCCAGCAGCTGGACAGAGGCAGATACGCAGTATTTT. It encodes CASSWTEADTQYF.

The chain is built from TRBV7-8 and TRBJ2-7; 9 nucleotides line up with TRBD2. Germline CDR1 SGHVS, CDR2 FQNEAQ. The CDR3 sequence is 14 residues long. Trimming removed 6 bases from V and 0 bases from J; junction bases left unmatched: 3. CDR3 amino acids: CASSVREGSYEQYF. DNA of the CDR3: TGTGCCAGCAGTGTGCGGGAGGGCTCCTACGAGCAGTACTTC.

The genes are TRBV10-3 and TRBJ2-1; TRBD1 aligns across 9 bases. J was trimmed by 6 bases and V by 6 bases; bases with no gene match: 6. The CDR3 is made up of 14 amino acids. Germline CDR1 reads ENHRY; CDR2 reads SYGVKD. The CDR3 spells CAISRDRAGNEQFF. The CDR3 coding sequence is TGTGCCATCAGCCGGGACAGGGCGGGCAATGAGCAGTTCTTC.

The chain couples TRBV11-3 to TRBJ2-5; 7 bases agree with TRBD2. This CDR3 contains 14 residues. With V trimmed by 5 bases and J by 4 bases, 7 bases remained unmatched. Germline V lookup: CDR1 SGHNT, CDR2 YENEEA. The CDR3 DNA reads TGTGCCAGCAGCCTAGCGGACTACCGAGAGACCCAGTACTTC. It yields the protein CASSLADYRETQYF. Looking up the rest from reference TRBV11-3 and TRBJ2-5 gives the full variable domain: EAGVVQSPRYKIIEKKQPVAFWCNPISGHNTLYWYLQNLGQGPELLIRYENEEAVDDSQLPKDRFSAERLKGVDSTLKIQPAELGDSAVYLCASSLADYRETQYFGPGTRLLVL.

CDR3 sequence (DNA): TGTGCCAGCAGTGAATTCGGGGGGTCATACGAGCAGTACTTC. This sequence encodes CASSEFGGSYEQYF. The rearrangement uses TRBV6-1 and TRBJ2-7, with TRBD2 identical over 7 bases. CDR3 length: 14 amino acids. Germline CDR1 MNHNS, CDR2 SASEGT. The V gene end was trimmed by 2 bases and the J gene end by 4 bases; junction bases not matched to a gene: 5.

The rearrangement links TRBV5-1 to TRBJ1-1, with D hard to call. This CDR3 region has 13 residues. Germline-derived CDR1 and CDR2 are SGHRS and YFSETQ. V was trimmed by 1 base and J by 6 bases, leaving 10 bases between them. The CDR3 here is CASSLYGVPEAFF. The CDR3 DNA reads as TGCGCCAGCAGCTTGTACGGGGTCCCTGAAGCTTTCTTT.

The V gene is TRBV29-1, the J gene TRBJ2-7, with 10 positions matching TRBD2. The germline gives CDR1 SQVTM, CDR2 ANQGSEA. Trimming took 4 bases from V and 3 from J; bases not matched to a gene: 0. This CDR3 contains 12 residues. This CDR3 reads CSVGLAGYEQYF. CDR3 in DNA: TGCAGCGTTGGACTAGCGGGCTACGAGCAGTACTTC.

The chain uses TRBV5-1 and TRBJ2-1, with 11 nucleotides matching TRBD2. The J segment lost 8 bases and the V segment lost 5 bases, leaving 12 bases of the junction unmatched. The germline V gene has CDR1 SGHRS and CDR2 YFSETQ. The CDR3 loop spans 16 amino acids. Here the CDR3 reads CASRDGTSGPWDEQFF. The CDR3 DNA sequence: TGCGCCAGCAGGGACGGGACTAGCGGCCCGTGGGATGAGCAGTTCTTC.

The CDR3 spells CASSLGSGGSTNEQFF. The DNA of the CDR3 is TGCGCCAGCAGCTTGGGCAGCGGGGGTAGTACCAATGAGCAGTTCTTC. The rearrangement joins TRBV5-1 to TRBJ2-1, with 8 bases lining up with TRBD2. The CDR3 covers 16 residues. In germline, CDR1 is SGHRS, CDR2 YFSETQ. After removal of 0 bases from V and 6 bases from J, the junction contained 8 bases not matched to a gene.

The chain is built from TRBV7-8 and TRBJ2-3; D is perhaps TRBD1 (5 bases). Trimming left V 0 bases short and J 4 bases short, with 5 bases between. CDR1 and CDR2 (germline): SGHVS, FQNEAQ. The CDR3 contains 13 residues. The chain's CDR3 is CASSLAGADTQYF. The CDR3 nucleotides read TGTGCCAGCAGCTTAGCAGGGGCAGATACGCAGTATTTT.

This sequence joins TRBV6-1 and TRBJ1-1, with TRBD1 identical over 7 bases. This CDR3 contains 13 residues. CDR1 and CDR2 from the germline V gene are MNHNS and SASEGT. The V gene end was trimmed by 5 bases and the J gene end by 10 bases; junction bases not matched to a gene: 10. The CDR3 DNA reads TGTGCCAGCAGTCAGGACAGGACAGGATCAGCTTTCTTT. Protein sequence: CASSQDRTGSAFF.

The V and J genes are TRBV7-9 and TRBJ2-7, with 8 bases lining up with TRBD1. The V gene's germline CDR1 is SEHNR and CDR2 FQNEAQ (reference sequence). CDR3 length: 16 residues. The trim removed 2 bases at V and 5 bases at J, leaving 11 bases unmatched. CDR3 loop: CASSLYASRTGNEQYF. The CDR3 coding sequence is TGTGCCAGCAGCTTATACGCGTCTCGGACAGGGAACGAGCAGTACTTC.

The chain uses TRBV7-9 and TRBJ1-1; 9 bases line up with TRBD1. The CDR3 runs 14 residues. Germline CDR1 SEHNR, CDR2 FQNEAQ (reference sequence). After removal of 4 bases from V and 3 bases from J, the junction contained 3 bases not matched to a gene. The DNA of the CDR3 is TGTGCCAGCAGCTCGGACAGGGGATACACTGAAGCTTTCTTT. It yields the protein CASSSDRGYTEAFF.

Here the CDR3 DNA reads TGTGCCAGCAGCTTAGATCGGCCTAGCATCGATGAGCAGTTCTTC. This gives the protein CASSLDRPSIDEQFF. This rearrangement joins TRBV11-3 to TRBJ2-1, with D perhaps matching TRBD2 (5 bases). Germline CDR1 and CDR2: SGHNT and YENEEA. CDR3 length equals 15 residues. V lost 0 bases and J 8 bases, leaving 14 bases between the germline ends.

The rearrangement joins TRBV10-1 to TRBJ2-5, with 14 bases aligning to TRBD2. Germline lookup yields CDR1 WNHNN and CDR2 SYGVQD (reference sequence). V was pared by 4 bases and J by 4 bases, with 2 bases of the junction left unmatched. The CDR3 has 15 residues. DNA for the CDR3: TGCGCCAGCAGTGGAGGACTAGCGGGGGGAGAGACCCAGTACTTC. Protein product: CASSGGLAGGETQYF.

This CDR3 is CASSFGTSGSMDTQYF. CDR3 coding DNA: TGTGCCAGCAGTTTTGGGACTAGCGGGAGTATGGATACGCAGTATTTT. V and J are TRBV28 and TRBJ2-3; 14 bases fit TRBD2. The length of the CDR3 is 16 residues. CDR1 and CDR2 (germline): MDHEN, SYDVKM. J was trimmed by 6 bases and V by 3 bases; bases with no gene match: 5.